These 22 T cell receptor beta chains share one sample of origin, sequenced in a study of T cells in Graves' hyperthyroidism and ophthalmopathy. The investigators amplified TCR beta CDR3 regions from RNA transcripts. The HTBI primer set served for first-round RT-PCR of the TCR CDR3. TCRdb reanalysed the multiplex PCR reads using MiXCR and keeps one entry per CDR3 protein. The sample holds 300,000 to 400,000 distinct CDR3 sequences; 15% to 20% are singletons and the top ten take 45% to 55%. The specimen sequenced was blood. The receptor set was obtained from a woman in her 50s with Graves' hyperthyroidism.

This clonotype was counted a few times. A read error may explain this, as a much larger clone is one base away. The chain recombines TRBV7-8 with TRBJ2-1; no clear D. Germline loops: CDR1 SGHVS, CDR2 FQNEAQ. CDR3 size: 13 residues. Trimming removed 2 bases at V and 5 bases at J, with 7 bases between. The CDR3 region has the DNA TGTGCCAGCAGCTTAAGGGAACACAATGAGCAGTTCTTC. It translates to CASSLREHNEQFF. Full variable domain (remainder filled in from reference TRBV7-8 and TRBJ2-1): GAGVSQSPRYKVAKRGQDVALRCDPISGHVSLFWYQQALGQGPEFLTYFQNEAQLDKSGLPSDRFFAERPEGSVSTLKIQRTQQEDSAVYLCASSLREHNEQFFGPGTRLTVL.

This clonotype was recorded at least ten times. The J gene is TRBJ2-5, the V gene TRBV2; TRBD2 matches 10 bases. Germline CDR1 is SNHLY and CDR2 is FYNNEI. The CDR3 contains 13 residues. With V trimmed by 6 bases and J by 5 bases, 3 bases remained unmatched. The CDR3 bases are TGTGCCAGCAGGACTAGCGGGTGGGAGACCCAGTACTTC. The encoded protein is CASRTSGWETQYF.

Only a few counts were recorded for this clonotype. This rearrangement joins TRBV20-1 to TRBJ2-5; possible D gene TRBD2, 5 bases. V lost 6 bases to trimming and J lost 5 bases, with 16 bases between them. CDR3 length: 13 amino acids. Germline CDR1 DFQATT, CDR2 SNEGSKA (reference sequence). CDR3 bases: TGCAGTGCCATATGGCTTAGCGAGGAGACCCAGTACTTC. Its translation: CSAIWLSEETQYF.

This clonotype appeared many times. CDR3 nucleotide sequence: TGCAGCGTCGAAGGGATGGGGGGCACAGATACGCAGTATTTT. It specifies CSVEGMGGTDTQYF. This chain links TRBV20-1 with TRBJ2-3; D may be TRBD1 or TRBD2 (5 bases each). This CDR3 is built from 14 residues. Germline V CDR1 and CDR2: DFQATT, SNEGSKA (reference sequence).

This clonotype showed up many times. V gene TRBV27 combines with J gene TRBJ1-2, with D unresolved. The CDR3 covers 13 residues. CDR1 MNHEY and CDR2 SMNVEV come from the germline V gene (reference sequence). The V gene lost 6 bases and the J gene lost 6 bases, with 14 bases spanning the gap. Here the CDR3 reads CASRREGADGYTF. The CDR3 DNA follows: TGTGCCAGCAGACGGGAGGGCGCAGATGGCTACACCTTC.

At least ten counts were recorded for this clonotype. V and J are TRBV7-9 and TRBJ2-1, with D perhaps assigned TRBD1 or TRBD2 (5 bases each). Germline CDR1 is SEHNR and CDR2 is FQNEAQ (reference sequence). Trimming removed 1 base from V and 0 bases from J, with 10 bases in between. The CDR3 is made up of 16 amino acids. Here the CDR3 DNA reads TGTGCCAGCAGCTTAGGGGACGGTCTCTCCTACAATGAGCAGTTCTTC. Translated, it gives CASSLGDGLSYNEQFF.

This clonotype was detected a few times. V is TRBV29-1 and J is TRBJ2-1; 8 positions agree with TRBD2. J was trimmed by 6 bases and V by 6 bases; bases with no gene match: 10. This CDR3 region has 14 residues. Germline CDR1 is SQVTM and CDR2 is ANQGSEA. The chain's CDR3 is CSVPVGTSINEQFF. The DNA for the CDR3 is TGCAGCGTCCCTGTGGGGACTAGTATCAATGAGCAGTTCTTC.

Only a few counts were recorded for this clonotype. V gene TRBV6-5 combines with J gene TRBJ2-7; D is unresolved. CDR3 length: 15 amino acids. Germline V gene data show CDR1 as MNHEY and CDR2 as SVGAGI. V dropped 2 bases and J dropped 6 bases, with 17 bases sitting between them. The CDR3 spells CASSYEGLSRSEQYF. As DNA, the CDR3 is TGTGCCAGCAGTTACGAAGGATTGAGTCGTTCCGAGCAGTACTTC.

The gene calls are TRBV4-1 and TRBJ2-3; TRBD2 matches at 11 bases. Unmatched junction bases numbered 6, after V lost 4 bases and J lost 3 bases. Looked up from germline, CDR1 is MGHRA and CDR2 is YSYEKL. This CDR3 is 16 amino acids long. The CDR3: CASSRELAGVTDTQYF. CDR3 DNA: TGCGCCAGCAGCCGGGAACTAGCGGGAGTGACAGATACGCAGTATTTT.

This clonotype has ten or more counts. This chain links TRBV2 with TRBJ1-4; TRBD1 might be the D (6 bases). V lost 8 bases and J 3 bases, leaving 13 bases between the germline ends. Germline V gene lookup returns CDR1 SNHLY and CDR2 FYNNEI. The length of the CDR3 is 14 residues. CDR3 nucleotides: TGTGCCAGCGAGGGGGGTGTAGCTAATGAAAAACTGTTTTTT. Translated, it gives CASEGGVANEKLFF.

This chain links TRBV10-1 with TRBJ2-1, with D hard to call. Deletions cut 6 bases from V and 15 bases from J, with 33 bases between. This CDR3 region has 17 residues. Germline-derived CDR1 and CDR2 are WNHNN and SYGVQD (reference sequence). This CDR3 is CASRSPACCTIRIVWFF. The CDR3 DNA follows: TGCGCCAGCAGATCCCCTGCGTGCTGCACGATTAGGATCGTATGGTTCTTC.

The gene calls are TRBV19 and TRBJ2-1; TRBD1 agrees at 7 bases. Germline trimming cut 5 bases from V and 0 bases from J; bases unmatched to any gene: 7. This CDR3 is 16 amino acids long. In germline, CDR1 is LNHDA, CDR2 SQIVND (reference sequence). The CDR3 nucleotides are TGTGCCAGTAGTGCGAGGGACAGCCGCTCCTACAATGAGCAGTTCTTC. Protein: CASSARDSRSYNEQFF.

This clonotype was detected many times. The chain has TRBV3-1 and TRBJ1-1; the match to TRBD1 covers 7 bases. V lost 1 base, J lost 3 bases, and 5 bases stayed unmatched. Germline V lookup: CDR1 LGHDT, CDR2 YNNKEL (reference sequence). The CDR3 contains 15 residues. The CDR3: CASSQGPGGDTEAFF. CDR3 sequence (DNA): TGTGCCAGCAGCCAAGGCCCAGGGGGGGACACTGAAGCTTTCTTT.

The chain links TRBV30 to TRBJ2-7, with D perhaps matching TRBD1 (6 bases). Germline V CDR1 and CDR2: GTSNPN, SVGIG (reference sequence). Deletions cut 2 bases from V and 0 bases from J, with 8 bases between. The CDR3 consists of 13 residues. The CDR3 reads CAWSLDSSYEQYF. CDR3 DNA: TGTGCCTGGAGTCTGGACAGCTCCTACGAGCAGTACTTC.

The chain recombines TRBV9 with TRBJ1-5; possibly TRBD1 for D (5 bases). The CDR3 has 15 residues. Trimming took 3 bases from V and 0 from J, leaving 10 bases between them. Germline lookup yields CDR1 SGDLS and CDR2 YYNGEE. CDR3 loop: CASSERGYSNQPQHF. CDR3 coding DNA: TGTGCCAGCAGCGAACGGGGGTATAGCAATCAGCCCCAGCATTTT.

This clonotype was found many times. The chain recombines TRBV3-1 with TRBJ2-5; 7 bases align to TRBD1. V was pared by 5 bases and J by 13 bases, with 7 bases of the junction left unmatched. Germline V lookup: CDR1 LGHDT, CDR2 YNNKEL (reference sequence). This CDR3 comprises 11 residues. The CDR3 reads CASSLRDSLYF. The DNA of the CDR3 is TGTGCCAGCAGCTTACGGGACAGTTTGTACTTC.

Many counts were recorded for this clonotype. The chain is built from TRBV5-5 and TRBJ1-5; D is uncertain. CDR1 SGHKS and CDR2 YYEKEE come from the germline V gene (reference sequence). The CDR3 runs 14 residues. The V end lost 0 bases, the J end lost 11 bases, and 15 bases lay between the germline ends. CDR3 sequence: CASSLVGSMPAQHF. In DNA form, the CDR3 reads TGTGCCAGCAGCTTGGTAGGGTCAATGCCGGCCCAGCATTTT.

The chain joins TRBV5-1 to TRBJ1-1; 7 bases line up with TRBD1. Looked up from germline, CDR1 is SGHRS and CDR2 is YFSETQ. The CDR3 is 16 residues long. V shed 0 bases and J 2 bases; nucleotides not matched to a gene: 7. The CDR3 DNA sequence: TGCGCCAGCAGCTTGGCGTTTACAGGGGCTAACACTGAAGCTTTCTTT. Residues: CASSLAFTGANTEAFF.

This clonotype was detected many times. The chain employs TRBV20-1 and TRBJ2-5; D unclear. The CDR3 consists of 13 residues. Germline V gene lookup returns CDR1 DFQATT and CDR2 SNEGSKA (reference sequence). The V end was cut by 5 bases, the J end by 4 bases, with 14 bases between. In DNA form, the CDR3 reads TGCAGTGCTCAGGACCCCCAGCTAGAGACCCAGTACTTC. Translation: CSAQDPQLETQYF.

Ten or more counts support this clonotype. This chain connects TRBV7-3 to TRBJ2-3; D may correspond to TRBD1 or TRBD2 (6 bases each). This CDR3 comprises 16 residues. Trimming cost V 3 bases and J 5 bases, with 18 bases left between them. Per the germline V gene, CDR1 is SGHTA and CDR2 is FQGTGA. CDR3 coding DNA: TGTGCCAGCAGCTTGGGGGGAACAGGGCTCGGAGATACGCAGTATTTT. Translation gives CASSLGGTGLGDTQYF.

This clonotype has only a few counts. Compared with germline, one end of the junction differs, possibly owing to a read error. This chain connects TRBV6-1 to TRBJ2-3; the D gene is possibly TRBD2 (6 bases). The germline gives CDR1 MNHNS, CDR2 SASEGT. The CDR3 consists of 14 residues. DNA for the CDR3: TGTGCCATCAGTGAGGAGGGGATAGGAGATACGCAGTATTTT. Translation: CAISEEGIGDTQYF.

This sequence joins TRBV9 and TRBJ2-2, with D unclear. V gave up 0 bases and J gave up 2 bases, with 8 bases separating them. This CDR3 region has 15 residues. Germline V gene lookup returns CDR1 SGDLS and CDR2 YYNGEE. CDR3 sequence (DNA): TGTGCCAGCAGCGTAGATACGGAAAACACCGGGGAGCTGTTTTTT. Its protein product is CASSVDTENTGELFF.